Listed below are T cell receptor beta chains from one sample, sequenced in a study of blood T cells in healthy people across ages. In TCRdb, the 5' RACE reads were re-called with MiXCR into one record per CDR3 protein. This table has some 1.7 million distinct CDR3 sequences, approximately 30% appearing once. Sequencing used blood. These TCRs come from a woman younger than 45 in good health. Both conserved end residues are part of each CDR3. The D gene is left open where the match is weak. Size values are once, few and many counts, or a class for expanded clones, and some rows have none.

J | D | size | V | DNA | CDR3
TRBJ1-1 | TRBD1 | few | TRBV15 | TGTGCCACCAGCGTAGGCGGGACAGGGATTTCTGAAGCTTTCTTT | CATSVGGTGISEAFF
TRBJ2-7 | - | - | TRBV29-1 | TGCAGCGTTCTGGAGGATTCTTACGAGCAGTACTTC | CSVLEDSYEQYF
TRBJ2-3 | TRBD2 | - | TRBV7-2 | TGTGCCAGCAGCTCGCCGGGACTAGCGGGATTCACAGATACGCAGTATTTT | CASSSPGLAGFTDTQYF
TRBJ2-3 | TRBD1 | - | TRBV5-1 | TGCGCCAGTAGCTTGGGGACAGGGCCCATCACAGATACGCAGTATTTT | CASSLGTGPITDTQYF
TRBJ2-1 | - | - | TRBV29-1 | TGCAGCGTTTGCCCTGAGCAGTTCTTC | CSVCPEQFF
TRBJ1-1 | - | few | TRBV10-2 | TGCGCCAGCAGTGCCCCAAGAGGGGCACCCAACACTGAAGCTTTCTTT | CASSAPRGAPNTEAFF
TRBJ2-7 | - | many | TRBV29-1 | TGCAGCGTCTCGAGGGATGGTTCAAGCGAGCAGTACTTC | CSVSRDGSSEQYF
TRBJ2-1 | - | - | TRBV12-3/TRBV12-4 | TGTGCCAGCAGTTTATCCGGGAGCGCATACAATGAGCAGTTCTTC | CASSLSGSAYNEQFF
TRBJ2-1 | TRBD2 | - | TRBV10-3 | TGTGCCACCGCAAAACTAGCGGGAGTCGATGAGCAGTTCTTC | CATAKLAGVDEQFF
TRBJ1-1 | - | - | TRBV20-1 | TGCAGTGCTTTCCGGGACGTCCCTAGGGTGTGG | CSAFRDVPRVW
TRBJ2-1 | TRBD2 | few | TRBV6-5 | TGTGCCAGTCAGCCCAGGGAGGGGTACAATGAGCAGTTCTTC | CASQPREGYNEQFF
TRBJ1-2 | - | few | TRBV12-3/TRBV12-4 | TGTGCCAGCAGTTTGCGGGCAGGGGTCAACTATGGCTACACCTTC | CASSLRAGVNYGYTF
TRBJ1-1 | TRBD1 | few | TRBV11-2 | TGTGCCAGCAGCTCGCGCCTACAGGGGCTTTACACTGAAGCTTTCTTT | CASSSRLQGLYTEAFF
TRBJ2-7 | - | many | TRBV28 | TGTGCCAGCACCCGACTAACCCACGAGCAGTACTTC | CASTRLTHEQYF
TRBJ2-6 | - | many | TRBV20-1 | TGCAGTGCTAGCCTTCCGGGGGCAGGGGCCAACGTCCTGACTTTC | CSASLPGAGANVLTF
TRBJ1-2 | TRBD1 | - | TRBV5-1 | TGCGCCAGCAGCCCCGTGGGGGACAGCTATGGCTACACCTTC | CASSPVGDSYGYTF
TRBJ2-7 | - | few | TRBV28 | TGTGCCAGCAGCCCTCTGGGTGAGTCCTACGAGCAGTACTTC | CASSPLGESYEQYF
TRBJ2-1 | TRBD2 | many | TRBV29-1 | TGCAGCGTTCCCCTAGCGGGAAACAATGAGCAGTTCTTC | CSVPLAGNNEQFF
TRBJ2-1 | - | few | TRBV7-8 | TGTGCCAGCAGCTCCGTGGTGGGAGCGGGTGAGCAGTTCTTC | CASSSVVGAGEQFF
TRBJ2-3 | - | - | TRBV5-1 | TGCGCCAGCAGCCGGACTGGGGGCGGCTCTAGCACAGATACGCAGTATTTT | CASSRTGGGSSTDTQYF
TRBJ2-7 | TRBD2 | - | TRBV10-2 | TGCGCCAGCAACGGCGGGAGATCCTACGAGCAGTACTTC | CASNGGRSYEQYF
TRBJ2-1 | TRBD1 | many | TRBV9 | TGTGCCAGCAGCGTAGCAGGGGGCGGGAATGAGCAGTTCTTC | CASSVAGGGNEQFF
TRBJ2-7 | - | many | TRBV7-2 | TGTGCCAGCAGCTGGACAGTCAGCTCCTACGAGCAGTACTTC | CASSWTVSSYEQYF
TRBJ2-5 | TRBD1 | few | TRBV5-1 | TGCGCCAGCAGCGATCCGGGACAGGGGATACAAGAGACCCAGTACTTC | CASSDPGQGIQETQYF
TRBJ2-5 | TRBD1 | - | TRBV18 | TGTGCCAGCTCACCTTATGAACAACAGGGGCGGTTCGAGACCCAGTACTTC | CASSPYEQQGRFETQYF
TRBJ2-7 | TRBD1 | many | TRBV10-3 | TGTGCCATCAGACGACAGGGGAGGTTTGGGGAGCAGTACTTC | CAIRRQGRFGEQYF
TRBJ2-7 | - | many | TRBV20-1 | TGCAGTGCAATAGAGGGAATGTCCTACGAGCAGTACTTC | CSAIEGMSYEQYF
TRBJ2-1 | - | few | TRBV10-1 | TGCGCCAGCAGTGAGGGAAGGAGTTTGGGACACTCAAACAATGAGCAGTTCTTC | CASSEGRSLGHSNNEQFF